Following are 17 T cell receptor beta chains from one sample sequenced in a study of blood T cell repertoires in COVID-19. Produced via immunoSEQ multiplex PCR; TCRdb's table is partial and in-frame only. The sample has 400,000 to 500,000 clones, roughly 84% seen once; the top ten hold approximately 1.5%. Material for sequencing was PBMCs or T cells enriched from blood (not recorded which). The receptors were sampled from a woman aged 18 to 35 who had been exposed to COVID-19.

V is TRBV3-1 (or the pseudogene TRBV3-2) and J is TRBJ2-3; D is unclear. The length of the CDR3 is 19 residues. The V end was cut by 4 bases, the J end by 4 bases, with 27 bases between. The germline V gene encodes CDR1 LGHDT and CDR2 YNNKEL (reference sequence). DNA of the CDR3: TGTGCCAGCAGCCGCATACTCGGCCGTAGGATCCGAGGCCCAGATACGCAGTATTTT. Protein product: CASSRILGRRIRGPDTQYF.

V is TRBV29-1 and J is TRBJ2-1, with TRBD2 matching over 10 bases. V gave up 4 bases and J gave up 7 bases; unmatched junction bases: 7. In germline, CDR1 is SQVTM, CDR2 ANQGSEA. The CDR3 loop spans 14 amino acids. The chain's CDR3 is CSVVGASGRNEQFF. The CDR3 DNA is TGCAGCGTTGTGGGGGCTAGCGGGAGAAATGAGCAGTTCTTC.

V and J are TRBV7-2 and TRBJ2-1; 8 bases line up with TRBD1. Germline CDR1 reads SGHTA; CDR2 reads FQGNSA. J was trimmed by 7 bases and V by 2 bases; bases with no gene match: 7. The CDR3 covers 15 residues. CDR3 sequence (DNA): TGTGCCAGCAGCTTATTACGGACAGGGACTAATGAGCAGTTCTTC. It yields the protein CASSLLRTGTNEQFF.

This chain uses TRBV29-1 with TRBJ1-2, with 7 bases lining up with TRBD1. Trimming took 0 bases from V and 3 from J; bases not matched to a gene: 4. CDR1 is SQVTM and CDR2 is ANQGSEA in the germline V gene. CDR3 length equals 14 residues. CDR3 sequence reads: CSVEDGTAYYGYTF. In nucleotides, the CDR3 is TGCAGCGTTGAAGATGGGACAGCCTACTATGGCTACACCTTC.

This chain uses TRBV3-1 (or the pseudogene TRBV3-2) with TRBJ2-1; TRBD2 aligns across 11 bases. Trimming removed 5 bases from V and 8 bases from J; junction bases left unmatched: 14. The CDR3 totals 17 residues. Germline CDR1 is LGHDT and CDR2 is YNNKEL (reference sequence). Here the CDR3 DNA reads TGTGCCAGCAGCTCGACTTTAGCGGGAGGGCCTATAGATGAGCAGTTCTTC. This sequence encodes CASSSTLAGGPIDEQFF.

The chain employs TRBV9 and TRBJ2-1; TRBD2 matches 9 bases. Germline-derived CDR1 and CDR2 are SGDLS and YYNGEE. CDR3 length: 15 residues. V lost 7 bases and J lost 4; bases outside the gene matches: 9. The CDR3 nucleotides are TGTGCCAGCGCCTTACTGGCGGGAGGGTACAATGAGCAGTTCTTC. Amino acids: CASALLAGGYNEQFF.

V is TRBV29-1 and J is TRBJ2-2, with 9 bases fitting TRBD1. Germline V gene sequence: CDR1 SQVTM, CDR2 ANQGSEA. With 5 bases clipped from V and 4 bases from J, the junction kept 5 bases outside the gene matches. This CDR3 region has 14 residues. The CDR3 region is CSVRQGVLTGELFF. The CDR3, as DNA: TGCAGCGTTCGACAGGGGGTTCTCACCGGGGAGCTGTTTTTT.

Written as DNA, the CDR3 is TGTGCCAGCAGTGTGCTTCGGGACAGCTCCCTCTCTGGGGCCAACGTCCTGACTTTC. This codes for CASSVLRDSSLSGANVLTF. V usage is TRBV2 and J usage is TRBJ2-6; TRBD1 matches 7 bases. Germline V gene data show CDR1 as SNHLY and CDR2 as FYNNEI. V was pared by 4 bases and J by 0 bases, with 12 bases of the junction left unmatched. CDR3 size: 19 residues. Full variable domain (outside the CDR3, taken from reference TRBV2 and TRBJ2-6): EPEVTQTPSHQVTQMGQEVILRCVPISNHLYFYWYRQILGQKVEFLVSFYNNEISEKSEIFDDQFSVERPDGSNFTLKIRSTKLEDSAMYFCASSVLRDSSLSGANVLTFGAGSRLTVL.

The V call is TRBV3-1 (or the pseudogene TRBV3-2), the J call TRBJ1-1; 12 nucleotides agree with TRBD1. The V segment lost 10 bases and the J segment 4 bases; nucleotides outside the gene matches: 4. Germline CDR1 LGHDT, CDR2 YNNKEL (reference sequence). The CDR3 loop spans 13 amino acids. The CDR3 region has the DNA TGTGCCACCCGGGGACAGGGGGCCACTGAAGCTTTCTTT. Protein: CATRGQGATEAFF.

The genes are TRBV28 and TRBJ2-1; TRBD2 matches 13 bases. J was trimmed by 1 base and V by 11 bases; bases with no gene match: 8. The CDR3 totals 16 residues. Germline assignment: CDR1 MDHEN and CDR2 SYDVKM. CDR3: CAWGLAGSKSYNEQFF. CDR3 coding DNA: TGTGCCTGGGGACTAGCGGGGTCTAAGTCCTACAATGAGCAGTTCTTC. The full variable domain, in which reference TRBV28 and TRBJ2-1 provide the parts outside the CDR3, is DVKVTQSSRYLVKRTGEKVFLECVQDMDHENMFWYRQDPGLGLRLIYFSYDVKMKEKGDIPEGYSVSREKKERFSLILESASTNQTSMYLCAWGLAGSKSYNEQFFGPGTRLTVL.

The chain recombines TRBV11-3 with TRBJ1-2; no reliable D call. The ends were cut back, 0 bases at V and 4 bases at J, with 27 bases in the middle. The CDR3 consists of 20 residues. CDR1 is SGHNT and CDR2 is YENEEA in the germline V gene. The CDR3 is CASSLDREGNSRSAIYGYTF. The DNA of the CDR3 is TGTGCCAGCAGCTTAGACCGGGAAGGTAATTCAAGGTCGGCGATCTATGGCTACACCTTC.

This clone has more than one count but fewer than ten. The chain employs TRBV9 and TRBJ2-2, with D tentatively TRBD2 (6 bases). The CDR3 runs to 16 residues. V lost 3 bases and J 5 bases, leaving 17 bases between the germline ends. Germline values: CDR1 SGDLS, CDR2 YYNGEE. DNA of the CDR3: TGTGCCAGCAGCGGGCGGGACGCCGGGGGAACCGGGGAGCTGTTTTTT. This gives the protein CASSGRDAGGTGELFF.

The rearrangement links TRBV21-1 to TRBJ2-7; the listed D gene, TRBD1, was not tested against the DNA. TRBV21-1 is a pseudogene. The CDR3 consists of 14 residues. CDR3 DNA sequence: TGTGCCAGCAGCATATCGGACAGGTATTACGAGCAGTACTTC. Protein: CASSISDRYYEQYF.

The CDR3 sequence is CASSEPYSQYF. Here the CDR3 DNA reads TGTGCCAGCAGTGAACCGTACTCGCAGTACTTC. The chain combines TRBV2 with TRBJ2-7; D unclear. The CDR3 sequence is 11 residues long. Trimming removed 2 bases from V and 9 bases from J, with 8 bases in between. Germline values: CDR1 SNHLY, CDR2 FYNNEI.

CDR3 residues: CASSPLQGLNQPQHF. The CDR3 bases are TGTGCCAGTAGCCCACTACAGGGTTTAAATCAGCCCCAGCATTTT. This sequence joins TRBV19 and TRBJ1-5, with a possible D match to TRBD1 (6 bases). This CDR3 has 15 amino acids. The V end was cut by 6 bases, the J end by 4 bases, with 16 bases between. The germline CDR1 and CDR2 sequences are LNHDA and SQIVND (reference sequence).

The chain has TRBV5-1 and TRBJ2-6; no clear D gene. The V gene lost 3 bases and the J gene lost 1 base, with 14 bases spanning the gap. In germline, CDR1 is SGHRS, CDR2 YFSETQ. CDR3 size: 17 residues. As DNA, the CDR3 is TGCGCCAGCAGCTACGGTCGAGTAAGTTCTGGGGCCAACGTCCTGACTTTC. Translation: CASSYGRVSSGANVLTF.

The J gene is TRBJ1-5, the V gene TRBV5-1; D is unresolved. This CDR3 has 13 amino acids. Germline CDR1 is SGHRS and CDR2 is YFSETQ. The V gene lost 4 bases and the J gene lost 1 base, with 6 bases spanning the gap. This CDR3 reads CASSETSNQPQHF. The CDR3 DNA follows: TGCGCCAGCAGCGAGACAAGCAATCAGCCCCAGCATTTT.